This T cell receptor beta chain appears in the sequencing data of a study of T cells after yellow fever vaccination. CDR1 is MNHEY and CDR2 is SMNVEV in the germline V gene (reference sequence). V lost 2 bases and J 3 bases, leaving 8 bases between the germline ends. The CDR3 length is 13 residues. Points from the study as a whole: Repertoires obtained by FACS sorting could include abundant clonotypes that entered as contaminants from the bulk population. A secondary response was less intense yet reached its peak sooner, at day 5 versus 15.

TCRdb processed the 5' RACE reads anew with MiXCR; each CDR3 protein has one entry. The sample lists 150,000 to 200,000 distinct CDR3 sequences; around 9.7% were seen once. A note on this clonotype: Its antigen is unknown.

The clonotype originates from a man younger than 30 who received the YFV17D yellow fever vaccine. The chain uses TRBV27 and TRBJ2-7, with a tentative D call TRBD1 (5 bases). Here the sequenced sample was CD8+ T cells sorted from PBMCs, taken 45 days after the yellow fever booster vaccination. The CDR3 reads CASSLGADYEQYF. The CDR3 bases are TGTGCCAGCAGTTTAGGGGCAGACTACGAGCAGTACTTC.